The clone carrying this T cell receptor (beta chain) was recorded at least ten times. The data belong to a study of molecular identifiers for immune sequencing clone quantification. Previously reported methods and listed TCR primers produced the bulk TCR libraries. MiXCR, applied by TCRdb to the PCR reads, yields one record per CDR3 protein. Of around 480,000 distinct CDR3 sequences in the sample, about a quarter were seen once. V was clipped by 0 bases and J by 7 bases, with 10 bases between them. This CDR3 contains 13 residues. CDR1 SGHAT and CDR2 FQNNGV come from the germline V gene. The chain employs TRBV11-2 and TRBJ2-7; D is ambiguous. The TCR was taken from a human donor in good health. Some libraries in this study had Jurkat cell RNA spiked in. The sample was naive CD8+ T cells from blood, with Jurkat cell RNA spiked in. Subset given: FACS-sorted CD8+CD4-CCR7+CD45RA+ naive T cells. CDR3 amino acids: CASSLEGPMEQYF. The CDR3 nucleotides are TGTGCCAGCAGCTTAGAGGGCCCCATGGAGCAGTACTTC. The whole variable domain, filled in from reference TRBV11-2 and TRBJ2-7, reads EAGVAQSPRYKIIEKRQSVAFWCNPISGHATLYWYQQILGQGPKLLIQFQNNGVVDDSQLPKDRFSAERLKGVDSTLKIQPAKLEDSAVYLCASSLEGPMEQYFGPGTRLTVT.